Listed here are 15 T cell receptor beta chains from one sample, sequenced in a study of blood T cell repertoires in COVID-19 (dated by TCRdb to 2020 to 2022). Libraries were built with the immunoSEQ multiplex PCR assay. Not all clones reach the TCRdb copy of this immuneACCESS table, which keeps in-frame sequences only. Checked studies attribute under half of the gap to unresolved V genes and leave the rest unexplained. The sample table records some 330,000 clones; approximately 89% of these occur just once. In total, the top ten clones hold roughly 1.9% of the sample. What was sequenced was PBMCs or T cells enriched from blood (not recorded which). All receptors derive from a man aged 35 to 55 in a cohort exposed to, infected with or recovered from COVID-19 (not recorded which).

The chain recombines TRBV9 with TRBJ1-1; D gene unclear. Trimming took 4 bases from V and 7 from J, leaving 11 bases between them. The CDR3 is 12 amino acids. Germline V gives CDR1 SGDLS, CDR2 YYNGEE. This chain's CDR3 is CASSPRSGEAFF. Written as DNA, the CDR3 is TGTGCCAGCAGCCCCCGTTCGGGTGAAGCTTTCTTT.

The CDR3 nucleotides read TGTGCCACCAGCTTCACCGCTGGGGCTCATCCCGGACCCGGGGAGCTGTTTTTT. Translating it yields CATSFTAGAHPGPGELFF. V gene TRBV15 combines with J gene TRBJ2-2, with D maybe TRBD1 (5 bases). Per the germline V gene, CDR1 is LNHNV and CDR2 is YYDKDF (reference sequence). Trimming left V 5 bases short and J 6 bases short, with 25 bases between. This CDR3 spans 18 amino acids.

The chain links TRBV19 to TRBJ2-7, with D unresolved. V gave up 7 bases and J gave up 2 bases, with 15 bases separating them. CDR3 length equals 14 residues. Per the germline V gene, CDR1 is LNHDA and CDR2 is SQIVND (reference sequence). The CDR3 sequence: CASTSRQLPYEQYF. Written as DNA, the CDR3 is TGTGCCAGTACTTCGAGACAATTACCCTACGAGCAGTACTTC.

V is TRBV28 and J is TRBJ2-3; D possibly corresponds to TRBD2 (6 bases). V dropped 6 bases and J dropped 3 bases, with 13 bases sitting between them. The CDR3 length is 14 residues. Germline V CDR1 and CDR2: MDHEN, SYDVKM. The CDR3 is CASRGTGETDTQYF. CDR3 DNA: TGTGCCAGCAGGGGGACGGGGGAGACAGATACGCAGTATTTT.

The chain combines TRBV2 with TRBJ2-1, with 8 nucleotides matching TRBD2. After removal of 4 bases from V and 3 bases from J, the junction contained 2 bases not matched to a gene. CDR1 and CDR2 from the germline V gene are SNHLY and FYNNEI. The CDR3 loop spans 14 amino acids. The CDR3 DNA reads TGTGCCAGCAGTGGACTAGCGAGCTACAATGAGCAGTTCTTC. This gives the protein CASSGLASYNEQFF.

This rearrangement joins TRBV10-3 to TRBJ2-7, with D maybe TRBD1 (5 bases). The V gene's germline CDR1 is ENHRY and CDR2 SYGVKD. The V end lost 3 bases, the J end lost 3 bases, and 6 bases lay between the germline ends. The CDR3 contains 12 residues. The CDR3 reads CAISDQGYEQYF. The CDR3 DNA reads TGTGCCATCAGTGACCAGGGCTACGAGCAGTACTTC.

The CDR3 DNA reads TGTGCCAGCAGCGTAAATAAGTTCGGCGGGGAGCTGTTTTTT. This codes for CASSVNKFGGELFF. The genes are TRBV9 and TRBJ2-2; D unclear. Germline values: CDR1 SGDLS, CDR2 YYNGEE. CDR3 size: 14 residues. V was pared by 1 base and J by 7 bases, with 11 bases between.

This clone was recorded once. This chain joins TRBV27 and TRBJ1-2, with 9 bases identical to TRBD1. V trimming: 6 bases; J trimming: 5 bases; junction bases outside the gene matches: 10. Germline loops: CDR1 MNHEY, CDR2 SMNVEV (reference sequence). The CDR3 has 15 amino acids. CDR3 DNA: TGTGCCAGCAGCTACCGGCCGGGACAGGGTTATGGCTACACCTTC. It specifies CASSYRPGQGYGYTF.

J is TRBJ1-2 and V is TRBV9, with 11 bases lining up with TRBD1. The CDR3 is 14 amino acids. Trimming at V came to 4 bases and at J to 8 bases, leaving 7 bases not matched to a gene. Germline V gene lookup returns CDR1 SGDLS and CDR2 YYNGEE. CDR3 sequence (DNA): TGTGCCAGCAGCACCTCCGGACAGGGGGCAGGCTACACCTTC. Translating it yields CASSTSGQGAGYTF.

This chain connects TRBV18 to TRBJ1-1; D possibly corresponds to TRBD1 (5 bases). Germline CDR1 KGHSH, CDR2 LQKENI. The CDR3 has 16 residues. Deletions cut 0 bases from V and 5 bases from J, with 16 bases between. CDR3 residues: CASSPPSIREGTEAFF. The CDR3 region has the DNA TGTGCCAGCTCACCACCGAGTATCAGGGAGGGAACTGAAGCTTTCTTT.

This clone was recorded only once. The V call is TRBV7-3, the J call TRBJ2-1, with a weak D call TRBD1 (5 bases). Trimming took 3 bases from V and 3 from J, leaving 9 bases between them. This CDR3 is 14 amino acids long. Per germline, CDR1 SGHTA and CDR2 FQGTGA. DNA for the CDR3: TGTGCCAGCAGCTTTCGACAGAGCTACAATGAGCAGTTCTTC. It translates to CASSFRQSYNEQFF.

This chain connects TRBV3-1 (or the pseudogene TRBV3-2) to TRBJ1-3; D perhaps matches TRBD1 (5 bases). Germline lookup yields CDR1 LGHDT and CDR2 YNNKEL (reference sequence). The CDR3 is made up of 14 amino acids. The V end lost 2 bases, the J end lost 4 bases, and 9 bases lay between the germline ends. The CDR3 nucleotides read TGTGCCAGCAGCCAATGGAGGGACGGAAACACCATATATTTT. This encodes CASSQWRDGNTIYF.

This CDR3 is CASSLGRLGFEAFF. The CDR3 nucleotides are TGTGCCAGCAGCTTGGGCCGGTTGGGCTTCGAAGCTTTCTTT. The chain employs TRBV5-6 and TRBJ1-1; D call uncertain. The CDR3 is made up of 14 amino acids. Germline assignment: CDR1 SGHDT and CDR2 YYEEEE. Trimming cost V 0 bases and J 8 bases, with 14 bases left between them.

V is TRBV27 and J is TRBJ1-6; 7 bases are a match to TRBD1. CDR1 MNHEY and CDR2 SMNVEV come from the germline V gene (reference sequence). The CDR3 is made up of 16 amino acids. Losses at the gene ends were 4 bases for V and 7 bases for J; bases not matched to a gene: 10. The CDR3 DNA follows: TGTGCCAGCAGTTCCCCTTCGACAGGGTCGAATTCACCCCTCCACTTT. Its protein product is CASSSPSTGSNSPLHF.

The rearrangement links TRBV11-1 to TRBJ1-6; D is possibly TRBD1 (6 bases). The CDR3 sequence is 15 residues long. The V end lost 5 bases, the J end lost 7 bases, and 15 bases lay between the germline ends. Germline CDR1 and CDR2: SGHAT and FQDESV (reference sequence). The CDR3 bases are TGTGCCAGCAGCCCAAACAGGGTTGCGAATTCACCCCTCCACTTT. Its protein is CASSPNRVANSPLHF.